This T cell receptor (beta chain) was recovered during a study of T cell repertoires in cytomegalovirus infection. Turning to the study itself: Selection of CMV epitopes for the study included recently identified HLA-C-restricted and well-studied HLA-B-restricted ones. Shared public TCR beta signatures pointed to both CMV infection and a matching HLA type.

This CDR3 has 18 residues. Germline loops: CDR1 SGHTA, CDR2 FQGNSA. V was pared by 0 bases and J by 0 bases, with 10 bases of the junction left unmatched. The study's findings and limits: CMV-specific HLA-C-restricted TCR beta clonotypes dominated the ex vivo response.

As for this clonotype: The antigen is undetermined.

TCRdb recomputed calls from the reads with MiXCR, one row per CDR3 protein. This sample has roughly 180,000 distinct CDR3 sequences, with about 20% found just once. The material was CD8+ T cells from cultured PBMCs, obtained from culture after CMV antigen stimulation. This sequence was found in a human donor in good health (CMV status not recorded). Some clones in this sample may be carry-over from other donors' samples. The V call is TRBV7-2, the J call TRBJ1-2, with 7 positions matching TRBD1. Written as DNA, the CDR3 is TGTGCCAGCAGCTTAGCGACCGGACAGGCGAAGGCTAACTATGGCTACACCTTC. Protein product: CASSLATGQAKANYGYTF.